These 27 T cell receptor beta chains came from one sample sequenced in a study of blood T cell repertoires in COVID-19. Only in-frame clones appear in the TCRdb table, and some are missing; sequencing was by immunoSEQ multiplex PCR. The sample has under 500,000 clones, around 91% seen once. Material for sequencing was PBMCs or T cells enriched from blood (not recorded which). These receptors originate from a young man who had recovered from COVID-19.

The chain combines TRBV30 with TRBJ2-7; TRBD2 matches 9 bases. V gave up 4 bases and J gave up 4 bases; unmatched junction bases: 5. The V gene's germline CDR1 is GTSNPN and CDR2 SVGIG (reference sequence). This CDR3 has 13 amino acids. The CDR3 loop reads CAWNPSGRYEQYF. The CDR3, as DNA: TGTGCCTGGAATCCGAGCGGGAGGTACGAGCAGTACTTC.

The chain employs TRBV4-1 and TRBJ2-1; perhaps TRBD1 as D (6 bases). This CDR3 contains 14 residues. Germline CDR1 is MGHRA and CDR2 is YSYEKL. Trimming took off 5 bases at V and 3 bases at J, with 11 bases between the two ends. CDR3: CASSSRGNYNEQFF. The CDR3 region has the DNA TGCGCCAGCAGCTCCAGGGGTAACTACAATGAGCAGTTCTTC.

V gene TRBV5-6 combines with J gene TRBJ2-7; maybe TRBD1 (5 bases). Trimming stripped 0 bases from V and 4 bases from J, with 11 bases between. The CDR3 sequence is 14 residues long. Germline CDR1 and CDR2: SGHDT and YYEEEE. DNA of the CDR3: TGTGCCAGCAGCTTGGAACAGGTTGGTTACGAGCAGTACTTC. It is translated as CASSLEQVGYEQYF.

The V gene is TRBV18, the J gene TRBJ2-3; D is ambiguous. The germline V and J ends were trimmed by 4 bases and 5 bases, with 7 bases remaining between them. CDR3 length equals 12 residues. The germline V gene encodes CDR1 KGHSH and CDR2 LQKENI. CDR3 DNA sequence: TGTGCCAGCTCACGGGCTCGAGATACGCAGTATTTT. Its protein product is CASSRARDTQYF.

This clone appeared a few times. V gene TRBV19 combines with J gene TRBJ1-1; 9 nucleotides align to TRBD1. Germline V lookup: CDR1 LNHDA, CDR2 SQIVND (reference sequence). CDR3 length: 13 amino acids. V lost 6 bases to trimming and J lost 4 bases; unmatched junction nucleotides: 3. CDR3 DNA sequence: TGTGCCAGTAGGGACAGGGGAAGCACTGAAGCTTTCTTT. Translation: CASRDRGSTEAFF.

The V and J genes are TRBV19 and TRBJ2-3, with a weak D call TRBD1 (6 bases). Germline-derived CDR1 and CDR2 are LNHDA and SQIVND (reference sequence). Trimming removed 10 bases from V and 0 bases from J, with 17 bases in between. This CDR3 spans 15 amino acids. This chain's CDR3 is CATRSGESSTDTQYF. The CDR3 nucleotides read TGTGCCACTCGATCAGGGGAATCTAGCACAGATACGCAGTATTTT.

V is TRBV9 and J is TRBJ1-2; D may be TRBD1 (5 bases). V was shortened by 0 bases and J by 7 bases, with 19 bases between the two germline ends. Germline V gene lookup returns CDR1 SGDLS and CDR2 YYNGEE. This CDR3 comprises 16 residues. The CDR3 DNA is TGTGCCAGCAGCGTAGGAGGGGAGGGGATTCGTCCTGGCTACACCTTC. Amino acids: CASSVGGEGIRPGYTF.

This chain connects TRBV5-1 to TRBJ1-2; TRBD1 matches at 7 bases. Losses at the gene ends were 7 bases for V and 1 base for J; bases not matched to a gene: 4. The CDR3 runs 13 residues. Germline values: CDR1 SGHRS, CDR2 YFSETQ. In DNA, the CDR3 is TGCGCCAGCGGACAGGAACATAACTATGGCTACACCTTC. It specifies CASGQEHNYGYTF.

This sequence joins TRBV18 and TRBJ1-5, with 7 bases aligning to TRBD1. V lost 6 bases and J lost 3; bases outside the gene matches: 2. Germline CDR1 KGHSH, CDR2 LQKENI. The CDR3 runs to 13 residues. CDR3 sequence (DNA): TGTGCCAGCTCGACAGGGAACAATCAGCCCCAGCATTTT. Its translation: CASSTGNNQPQHF.

This rearrangement joins TRBV3-1 (or the pseudogene TRBV3-2) to TRBJ2-3; 9 nucleotides match TRBD2. The J segment lost 1 base and the V segment lost 4 bases, leaving 3 bases of the junction unmatched. Germline values: CDR1 LGHDT, CDR2 YNNKEL (reference sequence). The CDR3 contains 15 residues. The CDR3 bases are TGTGCCAGCAGCCGGGGGACTAGCCGCACAGATACGCAGTATTTT. This gives the protein CASSRGTSRTDTQYF.

V gene TRBV27 combines with J gene TRBJ2-3, with 8 bases aligning to TRBD2. From germline, CDR1 is MNHEY and CDR2 SMNVEV (reference sequence). Trimming at V came to 4 bases and at J to 2 bases, leaving 5 bases not matched to a gene. The CDR3 has 15 amino acids. The CDR3: CASSSIAGITDTQYF. As DNA, the CDR3 is TGTGCCAGCAGTTCGATAGCGGGGATCACAGATACGCAGTATTTT.

The rearrangement uses TRBV6-5 and TRBJ1-1; tentative D call: TRBD1 (6 bases). This CDR3 has 13 amino acids. The ends were cut back, 5 bases at V and 6 bases at J, with 13 bases in the middle. The germline V gene encodes CDR1 MNHEY and CDR2 SVGAGI. The CDR3 spells CASSKITGPEAFF. DNA for the CDR3: TGTGCCAGCAGTAAGATAACAGGGCCTGAAGCTTTCTTT.

The rearrangement links TRBV6-5 to TRBJ2-7; D uncertain. The CDR3 spans 15 residues. V lost 0 bases to trimming and J lost 3 bases, with 12 bases between them. Germline loops: CDR1 MNHEY, CDR2 SVGAGI. CDR3 sequence reads: CASSYSEKESYEQYF. The CDR3, as DNA: TGTGCCAGCAGTTACTCTGAGAAAGAGAGCTACGAGCAGTACTTC.

V gene TRBV7-9 combines with J gene TRBJ1-4; D is uncertain. Between the trimmed V and J ends, which lost 2 bases and 6 bases, there was a span of 10 bases. The CDR3 totals 14 residues. Germline CDR1 reads SEHNR; CDR2 reads FQNEAQ (reference sequence). In nucleotides, the CDR3 is TGTGCCAGCAGCTTACGTTCAGAAGATGAAAAACTGTTTTTT. Translation: CASSLRSEDEKLFF.

The CDR3 sequence: CAWSLQAVWPPQYF. CDR3 nucleotide sequence: TGTGCCTGGAGTCTCCAAGCGGTTTGGCCGCCCCAGTACTTC. The rearrangement joins TRBV30 to TRBJ2-5; a possible D gene is TRBD2 (5 bases). Looked up from germline, CDR1 is GTSNPN and CDR2 is SVGIG (reference sequence). This CDR3 region has 14 residues. The ends were cut back, 2 bases at V and 9 bases at J, with 19 bases in the middle.

The V gene is TRBV18, the J gene TRBJ1-4; 7 bases fit TRBD1. There are 15 residues in the CDR3. J was trimmed by 7 bases and V by 2 bases; bases with no gene match: 7. From germline, CDR1 is KGHSH and CDR2 LQKENI. CDR3 region: CASSPGGGRGEKLFF. The CDR3 nucleotides are TGTGCCAGCTCACCAGGAGGGGGCCGGGGTGAAAAACTGTTTTTT.

Concerning this clone: The sample has other DNA sequences that encode this CDR3 too. The chain has TRBV7-3 and TRBJ1-1; a weak D match, TRBD1 (6 bases). Deletions cut 5 bases from V and 1 base from J, with 8 bases between. CDR3 size: 13 residues. Germline V gene data show CDR1 as SGHTA and CDR2 as FQGTGA. CDR3 loop: CASSADRNTEAFF. The CDR3 DNA sequence: TGTGCCAGCAGCGCGGACAGGAACACTGAAGCTTTCTTT.

V is TRBV2 and J is TRBJ1-5; TRBD1 matches 7 bases. CDR3 length equals 14 residues. The trim removed 2 bases at V and 7 bases at J, leaving 5 bases unmatched. CDR1 is SNHLY, CDR2 FYNNEI, per germline. CDR3 in DNA: TGTGCCAGCAGTGAACAGGGGGAAGGACAGCCCCAGCATTTT. Protein: CASSEQGEGQPQHF.

In DNA, the CDR3 is TGTGCCAGCAGTGATGCGGGGTGGGGTACTGAAGCTTTCTTT. Its protein product is CASSDAGWGTEAFF. The chain couples TRBV25-1 to TRBJ1-1; unclear D gene. The ends were cut back, 3 bases at V and 5 bases at J, with 13 bases in the middle. The CDR3 covers 14 residues. Per the germline V gene, CDR1 is MGHDK and CDR2 is SYGVNS.

J is TRBJ2-7 and V is TRBV7-2; the match to TRBD1 covers 9 bases. With 0 bases clipped from V and 4 bases from J, the junction kept 4 bases outside the gene matches. This CDR3 contains 15 residues. Germline V gene data show CDR1 as SGHTA and CDR2 as FQGNSA. This CDR3 reads CASSLAAGQGYEQYF. The CDR3 nucleotides are TGTGCCAGCAGCTTAGCGGCGGGACAGGGTTACGAGCAGTACTTC. The complete variable domain, with remaining parts taken from reference TRBV7-2 and TRBJ2-7, reads GAGVSQSPSNKVTEKGKDVELRCDPISGHTALYWYRQSLGQGLEFLIYFQGNSAPDKSGLPSDRFSAERTGGSVSTLTIQRTQQEDSAVYLCASSLAAGQGYEQYFGPGTRLTVT.

The rearrangement links TRBV7-9 to TRBJ1-3; tentative D call: TRBD1 (5 bases). In germline, CDR1 is SEHNR, CDR2 FQNEAQ (reference sequence). The V and J ends lost 6 bases and 3 bases respectively, with 12 bases between them. The CDR3 has 14 amino acids. The DNA for the CDR3 is TGTGCCAGCAGTCCGCCAGGGTATGGAAACACCATATATTTT. Its protein is CASSPPGYGNTIYF.

This sequence joins TRBV12-3 or TRBV12-4 and TRBJ2-3; a possible D gene is TRBD1 (5 bases). V was clipped by 4 bases and J by 4 bases, with 9 bases between them. The CDR3 length is 13 residues. The CDR3 DNA sequence: TGTGCCAGCAGTTCAGGGTCCGCAGATACGCAGTATTTT. As protein: CASSSGSADTQYF.

The V call is TRBV6-5, the J call TRBJ1-6; 10 bases are a match to TRBD1. Looked up from germline, CDR1 is MNHEY and CDR2 is SVGAGI. With 8 bases clipped from V and 10 bases from J, the junction kept 8 bases outside the gene matches. This CDR3 has 14 amino acids. The CDR3 DNA reads TGTGCCAGCTTCAGGACAGGGGGAGGCTCACCCCTCCACTTT. Its translation: CASFRTGGGSPLHF.

CDR3 loop: CASLQGSNEQFF. CDR3 sequence (DNA): TGTGCCAGCCTGCAGGGGAGCAATGAGCAGTTCTTC. V usage is TRBV6-5 and J usage is TRBJ2-1, with D perhaps TRBD1 (6 bases). This CDR3 comprises 12 residues. The V end lost 8 bases, the J end lost 6 bases, and 11 bases lay between the germline ends. CDR1 and CDR2 from the germline V gene are MNHEY and SVGAGI.

V is TRBV19 and J is TRBJ1-2; 8 bases agree with TRBD1. This CDR3 spans 13 amino acids. Germline-derived CDR1 and CDR2 are LNHDA and SQIVND (reference sequence). J lost 7 bases, V lost 5 bases, and 6 bases had no gene match. DNA of the CDR3: TGTGCCAGTAGTGAGGACAGGGAAGTTGGCTACACCTTC. Translated: CASSEDREVGYTF. Complete variable domain (other parts from reference TRBV19 and TRBJ1-2): DGGITQSPKYLFRKEGQNVTLSCEQNLNHDAMYWYRQDPGQGLRLIYYSQIVNDFQKGDIAEGYSVSREKKESFPLTVTSAQKNPTAFYLCASSEDREVGYTFGSGTRLTVV.

The chain joins TRBV5-1 to TRBJ2-2, with TRBD2 matching over 7 bases. Germline CDR1 SGHRS, CDR2 YFSETQ. V was pared by 0 bases and J by 2 bases, with 7 bases of the junction left unmatched. CDR3 size: 17 residues. CDR3 in DNA: TGCGCCAGCAGCTTGGCCGGGAGCGGGATTAACACCGGGGAGCTGTTTTTT. It codes for CASSLAGSGINTGELFF.

This chain joins TRBV19 and TRBJ2-1; 14 bases agree with TRBD2. The CDR3 runs to 17 residues. V trimming: 4 bases; J trimming: 5 bases; junction bases outside the gene matches: 7. Germline CDR1 is LNHDA and CDR2 is SQIVND (reference sequence). CDR3 region: CASSSQPGLAGDNEQFF. In DNA, the CDR3 is TGTGCCAGTAGTAGCCAACCGGGACTAGCGGGGGACAATGAGCAGTTCTTC.